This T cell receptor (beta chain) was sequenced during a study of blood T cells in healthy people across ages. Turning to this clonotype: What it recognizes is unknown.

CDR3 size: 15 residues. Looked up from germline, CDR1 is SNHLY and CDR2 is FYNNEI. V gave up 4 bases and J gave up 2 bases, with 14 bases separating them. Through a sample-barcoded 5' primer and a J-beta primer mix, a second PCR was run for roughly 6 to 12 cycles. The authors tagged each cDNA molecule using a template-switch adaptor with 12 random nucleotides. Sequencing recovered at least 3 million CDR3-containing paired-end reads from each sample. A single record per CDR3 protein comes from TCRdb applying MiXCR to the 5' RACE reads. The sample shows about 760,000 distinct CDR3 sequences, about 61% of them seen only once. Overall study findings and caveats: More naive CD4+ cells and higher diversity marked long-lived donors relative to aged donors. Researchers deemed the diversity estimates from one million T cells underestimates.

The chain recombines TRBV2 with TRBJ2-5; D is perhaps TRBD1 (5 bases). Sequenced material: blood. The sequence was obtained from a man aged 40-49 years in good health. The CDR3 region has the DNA TGTGCCAGCAGTGCCCTGGTGGGGCAACAAGAGACCCAGTACTTC. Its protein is CASSALVGQQETQYF.